One and the same sample provided the 19 T cell receptor beta chains below, sequenced in a study of T cell responses to AZD1222 COVID-19 vaccine. Libraries were prepared by immunoSEQ multiplex PCR; TCRdb keeps only in-frame clonotypes and omits some of them. The table lists roughly 120,000 clones, roughly 88% of them singletons. The starting material was peripheral blood, obtained on day 0 of MenACWY control vaccination. These TCRs come from an adult in good health.

V is TRBV25-1 and J is TRBJ1-2, with D hard to call. This CDR3 has 13 residues. The V gene's germline CDR1 is MGHDK and CDR2 SYGVNS. V was trimmed by 3 bases and J by 2 bases, leaving 7 bases between them. The CDR3 DNA follows: TGTGCCAGCAGTGATCGGGGAAACTATGGCTACACCTTC. Residues: CASSDRGNYGYTF.

This rearrangement joins TRBV18 to TRBJ1-2; perhaps TRBD1 as D (6 bases). The CDR3 spans 15 residues. V lost 5 bases and J 0 bases, leaving 13 bases between the germline ends. Germline V CDR1 and CDR2: KGHSH, LQKENI. The CDR3 region is CASSLGHLTNYGYTF. CDR3 coding DNA: TGTGCCAGCTCATTGGGACACCTCACTAACTATGGCTACACCTTC.

This clone was observed a single time. This rearrangement joins TRBV12-3 or TRBV12-4 to TRBJ2-2; D ambiguous. V lost 2 bases and J lost 7, with 5 bases in between. The CDR3 loop spans 12 amino acids. CDR3 loop: CASSLIGGELFF. The CDR3 DNA is TGTGCCAGCAGTTTAATTGGCGGGGAGCTGTTTTTT.

This chain links TRBV7-9 with TRBJ2-5; no firm D call. The CDR3 is 14 amino acids. Germline CDR1 and CDR2: SEHNR and FQNEAQ (reference sequence). Deletions cut 6 bases from V and 0 bases from J, with 11 bases between. The CDR3 spells CASRDTVDQETQYF. The DNA for the CDR3 is TGTGCCAGCAGAGATACAGTGGACCAAGAGACCCAGTACTTC. The full variable domain, in which reference TRBV7-9 and TRBJ2-5 provide the parts outside the CDR3, is DTGVSQNPRHKITKRGQNVTFRCDPISEHNRLYWYRQTLGQGPEFLTYFQNEAQLEKSRLLSDRFSAERPKGSFSTLEIQRTEQGDSAMYLCASRDTVDQETQYFGPGTRLLVL.

The chain recombines TRBV7-8 with TRBJ1-5, with a tentative D call TRBD1 (6 bases). With 3 bases removed from V and 5 bases from J, the gap between germline ends came to 11 bases. CDR1 SGHVS and CDR2 FQNEAQ come from the germline V gene. The CDR3 contains 14 residues. In DNA form, the CDR3 reads TGTGCCAGCAGCTTTAGTGGGGGGCATCAGCCCCAGCATTTT. This translates into CASSFSGGHQPQHF.

The count of this clone is one. The gene calls are TRBV6-5 and TRBJ2-7, with TRBD1 as a possible D gene (5 bases). V lost 2 bases and J lost 5, with 13 bases in between. Germline V gene data show CDR1 as MNHEY and CDR2 as SVGAGI. This CDR3 has 14 amino acids. In nucleotides, the CDR3 is TGTGCCAGCAGTTACAGGCAGGGCGGCGACGAGCAGTACTTC. Protein sequence: CASSYRQGGDEQYF.

This clone has only a few counts. The CDR3: CASSYSTGSTGELFF. The CDR3 coding sequence is TGTGCCAGCAGTTACTCAACAGGGTCGACCGGGGAGCTGTTTTTT. This chain links TRBV6-2 or TRBV6-3 with TRBJ2-2; maybe TRBD1 (6 bases). CDR1 is MNHEY, CDR2 SVGEGT, per germline. V was clipped by 0 bases and J by 5 bases, with 10 bases between them. The CDR3 loop spans 15 amino acids.

The J gene is TRBJ1-5, the V gene TRBV30; perhaps TRBD1 as D (5 bases). The CDR3 length is 14 residues. Trimming removed 0 bases at V and 6 bases at J, with 12 bases between. Germline loops: CDR1 GTSNPN, CDR2 SVGIG (reference sequence). CDR3 coding DNA: TGTGCCTGGAGTGTGGGGGGTGGCCCTCAGCCCCAGCATTTT. It encodes CAWSVGGGPQPQHF.

The V and J genes are TRBV7-2 and TRBJ2-1; D ambiguous. The CDR3 consists of 16 residues. Trimming took 5 bases from V and 3 from J, leaving 17 bases between them. Germline V lookup: CDR1 SGHTA, CDR2 FQGNSA. The CDR3 here is CASSPPGARIYNEQFF. In DNA form, the CDR3 reads TGTGCCAGCAGCCCACCAGGCGCCCGAATCTACAATGAGCAGTTCTTC. Combining the CDR3 with reference TRBV7-2 and TRBJ2-1 gives the whole variable domain GAGVSQSPSNKVTEKGKDVELRCDPISGHTALYWYRQSLGQGLEFLIYFQGNSAPDKSGLPSDRFSAERTGGSVSTLTIQRTQQEDSAVYLCASSPPGARIYNEQFFGPGTRLTVL.

This chain uses TRBV5-4 with TRBJ2-7, with TRBD2 as a possible D gene (5 bases). V dropped 0 bases and J dropped 2 bases, with 9 bases sitting between them. The germline gives CDR1 SGHNT, CDR2 YYREEE (reference sequence). This CDR3 has 14 residues. This CDR3 is CASSLDRGPYEQYF. The DNA of the CDR3 is TGTGCCAGCAGCTTGGACCGAGGGCCCTACGAGCAGTACTTC.

This chain links TRBV5-4 with TRBJ1-4; TRBD1 matches 8 bases. J lost 5 bases, V lost 0 bases, and 3 bases had no gene match. CDR3 length: 15 residues. Germline CDR1 is SGHNT and CDR2 is YYREEE (reference sequence). The CDR3: CASSLGTGLNEKLFF. The CDR3 DNA sequence: TGTGCCAGCAGCTTGGGGACAGGGCTAAATGAAAAACTGTTTTTT.

The V and J genes are TRBV7-2 and TRBJ2-1; D is undetermined. Germline-derived CDR1 and CDR2 are SGHTA and FQGNSA. The V and J ends lost 1 base and 9 bases respectively, with 10 bases between them. The CDR3 runs to 13 residues. CDR3 nucleotides: TGTGCCAGCAGCTTAGGTCTGGCAAGTGAGCAGTTCTTC. Translating gives CASSLGLASEQFF.

The V gene is TRBV19, the J gene TRBJ2-1; 8 nucleotides align to TRBD2. J was trimmed by 9 bases and V by 7 bases; bases with no gene match: 14. The CDR3 loop spans 15 amino acids. Looked up from germline, CDR1 is LNHDA and CDR2 is SQIVND (reference sequence). CDR3 nucleotide sequence: TGTGCCAGTACGGGGGGGTCCTACGGTACAGGTGAGCAGTTCTTC. This gives the protein CASTGGSYGTGEQFF.

The CDR3, as DNA: TGTGCCAGCAGTTACTCGGGTACCTACGAGCAGTACTTC. Its translation: CASSYSGTYEQYF. The V gene is TRBV6-5, the J gene TRBJ2-7, with no clear D. The CDR3 is 13 amino acids. Trimming took off 0 bases at V and 2 bases at J, with 5 bases between the two ends. Germline CDR1 reads MNHEY; CDR2 reads SVGAGI.

The rearrangement uses TRBV27 and TRBJ2-7; perhaps D is TRBD1 or TRBD2 (5 bases each). Germline values: CDR1 MNHEY, CDR2 SMNVEV (reference sequence). The CDR3 spans 14 residues. V was trimmed by 7 bases and J by 1 base, leaving 14 bases between them. The CDR3 DNA follows: TGTGCCAGCATTCCGGTGAGGGGTTCCTACGAGCAGTACTTC. Amino acid sequence: CASIPVRGSYEQYF.

The rearrangement uses TRBV7-2 and TRBJ2-3, with D possibly matching TRBD2 (5 bases). In germline, CDR1 is SGHTA, CDR2 FQGNSA. V lost 3 bases and J 3 bases, leaving 13 bases between the germline ends. This CDR3 has 15 residues. The CDR3 protein is CASSFFPRGTDTQYF. In nucleotides, the CDR3 is TGTGCCAGCAGCTTTTTTCCTAGAGGGACAGATACGCAGTATTTT.

CDR3 bases: TGCGCCAGCAGCGCCACTGCAACTAATGAAAAACTGTTTTTT. Protein product: CASSATATNEKLFF. The gene calls are TRBV5-1 and TRBJ1-4, with D unclear. Trimming shortened V by 4 bases and J by 0 bases, and 7 bases separated the two germline ends. The germline V gene has CDR1 SGHRS and CDR2 YFSETQ. The CDR3 has 14 amino acids.

The chain carries TRBV6-5 and TRBJ2-5, with D uncertain. V shed 0 bases and J shed 5 bases, with 10 bases lying between them. The germline CDR1 and CDR2 sequences are MNHEY and SVGAGI. The CDR3 contains 14 residues. The CDR3 nucleotides are TGTGCCAGCAGTTACTCGACGTCAGCGGAGACCCAGTACTTC. This translates into CASSYSTSAETQYF.

This rearrangement joins TRBV5-1 to TRBJ1-2; TRBD1 matches 12 bases. With V trimmed by 5 bases and J by 2 bases, 4 bases remained unmatched. Germline lookup yields CDR1 SGHRS and CDR2 YFSETQ. This CDR3 spans 15 amino acids. The CDR3 is CASSAGTGGNYGYTF. CDR3 bases: TGCGCCAGCAGTGCCGGGACAGGGGGCAACTATGGCTACACCTTC.